This T cell receptor (beta chain) was profiled in a study of T-cell reconstitution after alpha-beta-depleted transplantation in children. Unique molecular identifiers were used to barcode this TCRbeta library. TCRdb independently ran MiXCR on the PCR reads; one entry per CDR3 protein. Of 600,000 or so distinct CDR3 sequences in the sample, more than 20% were seen once. Regarding the study as a whole: Reportedly, only several hundred clones from non-depleted graft cells drove alpha-beta T-cell counts at about two months.

The CDR3 covers 13 residues. The germline gives CDR1 SEHNR, CDR2 FQNEAQ (reference sequence). Trimming removed 2 bases at V and 10 bases at J, with 9 bases between. This clonotype was observed a few times. What it recognizes is unknown. This sequence was found in a boy younger than two who had a stem cell transplant for acute myeloid leukemia, so the T cells may come from the graft donor. This chain uses TRBV7-9 with TRBJ1-6; D call uncertain. Material: PBMCs, mostly from graft donor cells, obtained 360 days after TCRalphabeta/CD19-depleted stem cell transplant. Here the CDR3 reads CASSLNSDSPLHF. As DNA, the CDR3 is TGTGCCAGCAGCTTAAACTCGGACTCACCCCTCCACTTT. The full variable domain, rest sourced from reference TRBV7-9 and TRBJ1-6, is DTGVSQNPRHKITKRGQNVTFRCDPISEHNRLYWYRQTLGQGPEFLTYFQNEAQLEKSRLLSDRFSAERPKGSFSTLEIQRTEQGDSAMYLCASSLNSDSPLHFGNGTRLTVT.